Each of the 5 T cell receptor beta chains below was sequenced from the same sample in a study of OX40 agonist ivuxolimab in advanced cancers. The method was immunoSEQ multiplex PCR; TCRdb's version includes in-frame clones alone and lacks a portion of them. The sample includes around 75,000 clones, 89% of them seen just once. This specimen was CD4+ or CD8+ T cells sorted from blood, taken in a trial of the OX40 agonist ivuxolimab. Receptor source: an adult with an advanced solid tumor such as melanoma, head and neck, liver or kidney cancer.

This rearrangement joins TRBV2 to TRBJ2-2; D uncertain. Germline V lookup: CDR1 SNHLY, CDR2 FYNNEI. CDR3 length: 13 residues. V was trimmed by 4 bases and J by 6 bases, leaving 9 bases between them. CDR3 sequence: CASSAYVPGELFF. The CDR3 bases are TGTGCCAGCAGTGCTTACGTCCCCGGGGAGCTGTTTTTT.

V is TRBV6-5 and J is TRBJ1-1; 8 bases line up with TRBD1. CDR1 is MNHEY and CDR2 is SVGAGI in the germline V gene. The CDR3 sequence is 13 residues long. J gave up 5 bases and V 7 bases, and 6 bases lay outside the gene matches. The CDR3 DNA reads TGTGCCAGCACCGGACAGGGTAGGACTGAAGCTTTCTTT. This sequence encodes CASTGQGRTEAFF.

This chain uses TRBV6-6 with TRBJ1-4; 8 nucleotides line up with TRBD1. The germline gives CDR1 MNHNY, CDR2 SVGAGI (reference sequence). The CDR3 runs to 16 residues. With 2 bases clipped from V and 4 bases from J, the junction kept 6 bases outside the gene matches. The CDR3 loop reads CASSYLWDRNNEKLFF. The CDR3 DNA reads TGTGCCAGCAGTTACCTTTGGGACAGGAATAATGAAAAACTGTTTTTT.

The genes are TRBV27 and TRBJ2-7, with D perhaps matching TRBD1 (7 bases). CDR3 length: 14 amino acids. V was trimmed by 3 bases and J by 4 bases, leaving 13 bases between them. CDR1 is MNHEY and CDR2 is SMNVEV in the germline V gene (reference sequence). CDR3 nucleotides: TGTGCCAGCAGTTTTCTCCCAGGGGGGTACGAGCAGTACTTC. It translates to CASSFLPGGYEQYF.

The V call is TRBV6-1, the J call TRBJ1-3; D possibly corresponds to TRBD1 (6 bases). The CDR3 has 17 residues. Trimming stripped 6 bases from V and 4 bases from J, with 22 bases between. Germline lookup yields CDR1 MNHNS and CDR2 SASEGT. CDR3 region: CASSELLTGFGGNTIYF. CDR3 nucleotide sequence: TGTGCCAGCAGCGAACTTCTTACAGGGTTCGGCGGAAACACCATATATTTT.